This TCR beta chain originates from a study of cytomegalovirus exposure and HLA in healthy donors. Study results and limitations: In terms of immune exposure information, only CMV serostatus was available.

Germline V lookup: CDR1 SGDLS, CDR2 YYNGEE. Between the trimmed V and J ends, which lost 3 bases and 5 bases, there was a span of 12 bases. The CDR3 extends over 13 amino acids. The PCR contained 60 Vbeta and 13 Jbeta primers. Repertoires were generated with immunoSEQ multiplex PCR, while TCRdb's copy carries only in-frame clones and drops some. The table records roughly 93,000 clones, roughly 82% of them present only once. Regarding this clone: Its antigen is currently unknown.

What was sequenced was PBMCs. This clonotype originated in a human donor in good health. The gene calls are TRBV9 and TRBJ2-7; D is possibly TRBD2 (5 bases). The CDR3 sequence: CASSAGIPDEQYF. As DNA, the CDR3 is TGTGCCAGCAGCGCCGGGATTCCTGACGAGCAGTACTTC.